This T cell receptor (beta chain) derives from a study of blood T cell repertoires in COVID-19. Study summary: The study drew acute and convalescent COVID-19 samples from the United States, Italy and Spain.

Germline V gene lookup returns CDR1 SGHTS and CDR2 YDEGEE. This CDR3 has 13 residues. The ends were cut back, 4 bases at V and 5 bases at J, with 12 bases in the middle. The table came from immunoSEQ multiplex PCR; TCRdb's copy has only in-frame clones and leaves some out. The sample lists some 220,000 clones, over 75% occurring once. The source material was peripheral blood. The origin of this receptor is a woman between 65 and 79 years old with COVID-19, enrolled during active disease. This rearrangement joins TRBV5-8 to TRBJ2-5; D is unclear. CDR3: CASSQTLRETQYF. The CDR3 nucleotides are TGTGCCAGCAGCCAGACATTACGGGAGACCCAGTACTTC. The whole variable domain, remainder taken from reference TRBV5-8 and TRBJ2-5, is EAGVTQSPTHLIKTRGQQATLRCSPISGHTSVYWYQQALGLGLQFLLWYDEGEERNRGNFPPRFSGRQFPNYSSELNVNALELEDSALYLCASSQTLRETQYFGPGTRLLVL.